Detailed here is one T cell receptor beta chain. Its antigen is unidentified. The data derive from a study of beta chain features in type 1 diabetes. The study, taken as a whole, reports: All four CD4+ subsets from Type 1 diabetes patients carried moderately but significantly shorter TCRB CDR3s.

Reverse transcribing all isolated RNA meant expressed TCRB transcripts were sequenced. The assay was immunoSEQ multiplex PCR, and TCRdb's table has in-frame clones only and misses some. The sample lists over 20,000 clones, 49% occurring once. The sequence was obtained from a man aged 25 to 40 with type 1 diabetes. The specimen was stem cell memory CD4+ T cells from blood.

The CDR3, as DNA: TGCGCCAGCAGCTTGGCCGACATTACAGGAGCCACTGAAGCTTTCTTT. Translating it yields CASSLADITGATEAFF. The chain couples TRBV5-1 to TRBJ1-1; possible D gene TRBD1, 5 bases. Per the germline V gene, CDR1 is SGHRS and CDR2 is YFSETQ. The CDR3 is made up of 16 amino acids. V lost 0 bases and J lost 4, with 16 bases in between.